The clone carrying this T cell receptor (beta chain) was seen a few times. Its matching antigen is unknown. Germline CDR1 reads KGHDR; CDR2 reads SFDVKD. The CDR3 runs to 13 residues. The V end was cut by 6 bases, the J end by 5 bases, with 12 bases between. The source of the sample is a study of CD8 T cells in ankylosing spondylitis. Overall study results and limits: A number of the motif variants had already been described in reactive arthritis synovial fluid and blood. Matched ankylosing spondylitis synovial fluid reportedly contained a significantly enriched population of disease-linked clones. There was a TCR beta motif, made of fewer than 10 highly homologous variants, that appeared characteristic of ankylosing spondylitis blood.

MiXCR was run by TCRdb on the 5' RACE reads, yielding one entry per CDR3 protein. Of over 600,000 distinct CDR3 sequences in the sample, under 20% are singletons; the top ten hold around 20%. This TCR came from a male donor with ankylosing spondylitis. V gene TRBV24-1 combines with J gene TRBJ2-5; tentatively, D is TRBD2 (6 bases). Sequencing was done on a sample of blood, either unsorted or a sorted T cell fraction (not recorded which). CDR3 region: CATSPPSAETQYF. The CDR3 nucleotides read TGTGCCACCAGTCCTCCTAGCGCTGAGACCCAGTACTTC.